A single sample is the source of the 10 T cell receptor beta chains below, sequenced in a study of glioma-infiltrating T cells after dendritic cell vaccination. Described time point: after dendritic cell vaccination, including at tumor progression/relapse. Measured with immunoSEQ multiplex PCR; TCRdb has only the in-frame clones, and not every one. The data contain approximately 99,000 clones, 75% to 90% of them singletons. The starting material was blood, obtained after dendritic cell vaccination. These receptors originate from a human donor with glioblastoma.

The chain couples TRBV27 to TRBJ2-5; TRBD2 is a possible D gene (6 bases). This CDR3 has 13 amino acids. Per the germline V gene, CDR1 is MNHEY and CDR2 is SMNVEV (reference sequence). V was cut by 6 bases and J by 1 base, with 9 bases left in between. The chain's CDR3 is CASSGGAQETQYF. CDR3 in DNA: TGTGCCAGCAGCGGCGGGGCCCAAGAGACCCAGTACTTC.

Here the CDR3 DNA reads TGTGCCACCCGACCTAGCGGGACTAATGAGCAGTTCTTC. Its translation is CATRPSGTNEQFF. The chain couples TRBV6-9 to TRBJ2-1; 9 nucleotides match TRBD2. V was pared by 10 bases and J by 7 bases, with 8 bases of the junction left unmatched. The V gene's germline CDR1 is MNHGY and CDR2 SVAAGI. This CDR3 contains 13 residues.

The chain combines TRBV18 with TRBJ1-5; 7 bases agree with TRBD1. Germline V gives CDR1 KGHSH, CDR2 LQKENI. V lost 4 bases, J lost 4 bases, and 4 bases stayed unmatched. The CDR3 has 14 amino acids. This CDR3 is CASSLGQTNQPQHF. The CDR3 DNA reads TGTGCCAGCTCACTGGGACAGACGAATCAGCCCCAGCATTTT.

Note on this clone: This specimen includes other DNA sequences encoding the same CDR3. The CDR3 loop is CASSERAGRAYEQYF. The CDR3 DNA is TGTGCCAGCAGCGAACGGGCCGGGAGGGCCTACGAGCAGTACTTC. The chain employs TRBV6-1 and TRBJ2-7, with 8 bases fitting TRBD2. Unmatched junction bases numbered 9, after V lost 6 bases and J lost 2 bases. The CDR3 is made up of 15 amino acids. CDR1 is MNHNS and CDR2 is SASEGT in the germline V gene.

The CDR3 loop reads CASSLKPGQSSGANVLTF. In DNA form, the CDR3 reads TGTGCCAGCAGCTTAAAACCGGGACAGAGTTCTGGGGCCAACGTCCTGACTTTC. The chain couples TRBV7-9 to TRBJ2-6; TRBD1 matches 7 bases. This CDR3 has 18 amino acids. V shed 2 bases, J shed 1 base, and the junction held 8 bases outside the gene matches. CDR1 is SEHNR and CDR2 is FQNEAQ in the germline V gene (reference sequence).

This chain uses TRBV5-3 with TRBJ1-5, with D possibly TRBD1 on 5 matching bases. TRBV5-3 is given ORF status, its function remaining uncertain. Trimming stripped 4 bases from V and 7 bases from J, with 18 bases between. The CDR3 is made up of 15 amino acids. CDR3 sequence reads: CARSGRDLQEQPQHF. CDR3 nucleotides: TGTGCCAGAAGCGGGAGGGACCTACAGGAGCAGCCCCAGCATTTT.

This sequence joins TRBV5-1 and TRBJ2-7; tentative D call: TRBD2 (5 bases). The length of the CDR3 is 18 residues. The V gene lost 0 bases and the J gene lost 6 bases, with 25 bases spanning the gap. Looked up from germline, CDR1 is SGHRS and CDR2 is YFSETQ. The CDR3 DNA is TGCGCCAGCAGCTTGGGCCTACCTCTTTGGAGCGGATCCGGCGAGCAGTACTTC. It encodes CASSLGLPLWSGSGEQYF.

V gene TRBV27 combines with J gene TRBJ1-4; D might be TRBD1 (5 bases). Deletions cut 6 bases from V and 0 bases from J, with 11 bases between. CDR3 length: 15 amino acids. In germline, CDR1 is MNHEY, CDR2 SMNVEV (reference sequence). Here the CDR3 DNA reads TGTGCCAGCAGAGCAGGGCTGGCAACTAATGAAAAACTGTTTTTT. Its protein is CASRAGLATNEKLFF.

The CDR3: CASSPDIYQPQHF. DNA for the CDR3: TGTGCCAGCAGTCCAGACATTTATCAGCCCCAGCATTTT. This chain uses TRBV6-5 with TRBJ1-5, with D uncertain. V lost 5 bases, J lost 5 bases, and 10 bases lay in between. CDR3 size: 13 residues. CDR1 MNHEY and CDR2 SVGAGI come from the germline V gene.

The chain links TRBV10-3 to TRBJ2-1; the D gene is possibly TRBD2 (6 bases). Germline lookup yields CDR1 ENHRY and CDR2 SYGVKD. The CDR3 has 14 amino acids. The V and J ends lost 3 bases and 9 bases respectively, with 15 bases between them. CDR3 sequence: CAISETPGETEQFF. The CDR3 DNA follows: TGTGCCATCAGTGAAACCCCGGGGGAAACTGAGCAGTTCTTC.